This T cell receptor beta chain appears in the sequencing data of a study of cytotoxic CD8 clonotypes in ibrutinib-treated CLL. Notes on the study in general: Public clonotypes (which were uncommon) either contracted or remained stable on treatment. Higher circulating CD8+ T-cell counts strongly accompanied higher baseline clonality, above age-matched healthy donors. Higher clonality was seen at ibrutinib response and a return toward baseline at progression.

This clone appeared once. What it recognizes is unknown. Genomic DNA for TCR beta libraries, approximately 2 micrograms, came from cryopreserved PBMCs. TCRdb's copy holds only in-frame clones and misses some; the assay was immunoSEQ multiplex PCR. The sample comprises about 92,000 clones, over 60% of which are singletons, and 20% to 25% rests with the top ten. The TCR was taken from a human donor with chronic lymphocytic leukemia. The sequenced sample was PBMCs, obtained after 24 months of ibrutinib treatment.

The CDR3 region has the DNA TGTGCCAGTCCTCCCGGGACTTTTACCGAGGGCTACGAGCAGTACTTC. Translating it yields CASPPGTFTEGYEQYF. The rearrangement links TRBV28 to TRBJ2-7, with D tentatively TRBD2 (6 bases). This CDR3 is built from 16 residues. Germline V CDR1 and CDR2: MDHEN, SYDVKM. Deletions cut 9 bases from V and 3 bases from J, with 24 bases between.